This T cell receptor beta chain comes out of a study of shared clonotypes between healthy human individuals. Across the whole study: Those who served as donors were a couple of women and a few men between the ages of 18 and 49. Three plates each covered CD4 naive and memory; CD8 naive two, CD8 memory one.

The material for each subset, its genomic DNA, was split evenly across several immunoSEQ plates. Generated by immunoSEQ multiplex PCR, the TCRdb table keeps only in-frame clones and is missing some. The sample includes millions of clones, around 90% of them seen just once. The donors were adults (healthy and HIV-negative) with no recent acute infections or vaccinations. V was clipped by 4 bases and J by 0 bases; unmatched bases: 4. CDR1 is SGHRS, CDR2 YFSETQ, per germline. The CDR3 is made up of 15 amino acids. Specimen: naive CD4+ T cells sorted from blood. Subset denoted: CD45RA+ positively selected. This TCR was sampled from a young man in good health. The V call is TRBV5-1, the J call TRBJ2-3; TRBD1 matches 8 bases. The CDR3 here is CASSVTGVSTDTQYF. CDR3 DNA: TGCGCCAGCAGCGTGACAGGGGTTAGCACAGATACGCAGTATTTT. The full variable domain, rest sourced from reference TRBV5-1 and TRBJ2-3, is KAGVTQTPRYLIKTRGQQVTLSCSPISGHRSVSWYQQTPGQGLQFLFEYFSETQRNKGNFPGRFSGRQFSNSRSEMNVSTLELGDSALYLCASSVTGVSTDTQYFGPGTRLTVL.